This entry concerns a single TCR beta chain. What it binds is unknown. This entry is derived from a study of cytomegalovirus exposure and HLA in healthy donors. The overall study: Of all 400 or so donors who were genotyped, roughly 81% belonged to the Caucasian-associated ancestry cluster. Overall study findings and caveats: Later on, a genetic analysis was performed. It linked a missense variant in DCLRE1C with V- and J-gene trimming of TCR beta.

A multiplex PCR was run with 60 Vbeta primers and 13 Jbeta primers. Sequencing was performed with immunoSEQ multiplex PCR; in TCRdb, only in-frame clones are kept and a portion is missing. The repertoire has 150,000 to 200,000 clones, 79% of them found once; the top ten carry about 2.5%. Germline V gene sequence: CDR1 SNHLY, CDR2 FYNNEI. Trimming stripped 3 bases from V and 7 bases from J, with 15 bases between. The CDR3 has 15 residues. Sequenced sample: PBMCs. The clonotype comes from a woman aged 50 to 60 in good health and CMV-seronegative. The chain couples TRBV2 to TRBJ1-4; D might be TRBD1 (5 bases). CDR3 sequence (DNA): TGTGCCAGCAGTGAGGTCCAGGGTATTTCTGAAAAACTGTTTTTT. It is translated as CASSEVQGISEKLFF.